This T cell receptor (beta chain) comes out of a study of breast tumors, draining lymph nodes, adjacent tissues. Study-level points and caveats: Tumors had less TCR diversity than lymph nodes, more than nontumor tissue. Data only fit, rather than demonstrated, lymph node origin of most tumor T cells. Tumor and nontumor repertoires were significantly more similar in luminal-like than in basal-like breast cancer. The data were judged consistent with most tumor T cells coming from lymph node and expanding in tumor.

TCRdb used MiXCR to reprocess the multiplex PCR reads, holding one entry per CDR3 protein. Among tens of thousands of distinct CDR3 sequences, 60% to 70% were seen once, and the ten largest hold more than 20%. Concerning this clonotype: Its antigen is as yet unknown.

The CDR3 sequence is 12 residues long. The ends were cut back, 8 bases at V and 6 bases at J, with 17 bases in the middle. The germline gives CDR1 GTSNPN, CDR2 SVGIG (reference sequence). The chain combines TRBV30 with TRBJ2-7; maybe TRBD1 (6 bases). The sequencing input was tumor-adjacent breast tissue. This TCR was recovered from a female donor with breast cancer. Some clones in this sample may be carry-over from other donors' samples. CDR3: CAGRGSGREQYF. DNA of the CDR3: TGTGCCGGAAGGGGGTCGGGCCGCGAGCAGTACTTC.